This is a list of T cell receptor beta chains from one sample in a study of spatial heterogeneity in lung cancer. TCRdb analysed the 5' RACE reads with MiXCR anew, one entry per CDR3 protein. This table has roughly 20,000 distinct CDR3 sequences, around 2.8% appearing once. The sample consisted of lung tumor tissue, taken at surgery. These receptor sequences come from a male donor with early-stage non-small cell lung cancer. The CDR3 runs from the conserved cysteine through the conserved F or W. Fields, in order: J gene, V gene, D gene, clone size, CDR3 DNA, CDR3 protein. The D gene is left open where the match is weak. The size of a clone is reported for some rows only, either as once, few or many, or as a class for expanded clones.

TRBJ2-7,TRBV6-1,TRBD1,many,TGTGCCAGCAAGATCCGGGACAGGGGGCCCTACGAGCAGTACTTC,CASKIRDRGPYEQYF
TRBJ2-7,TRBV4-3,.,many,TGCGCCAGCAGCCAAGATGCGCGTGCAGGACAGAGGGCCTACGAGCAGTACTTC,CASSQDARAGQRAYEQYF
TRBJ1-2,TRBV6-6,TRBD1,many,TGTGCCAGCAGTCAGGCAGGGGGGTATGGCTACACCTTC,CASSQAGGYGYTF
TRBJ2-5,TRBV24-1,.,many,TGTGCCACCAGTGCCGCAGGGGCAGCAGAAGAGACCCAGTACTTC,CATSAAGAAEETQYF
TRBJ1-5,TRBV7-3,.,many,TGTGCCAGCAGCTTAACCCTGGGGGGGCCCCAGCATTTT,CASSLTLGGPQHF
TRBJ2-3,TRBV20-1,.,many,TGCAGTGCCAGGGACCTCAGCACAGATACGCAGTATTTT,CSARDLSTDTQYF
TRBJ2-1,TRBV29-1,TRBD2,medium-sized,TGCAGCGTTCGCCGACTAGCGGAGGAGCAGTTCTTC,CSVRRLAEEQFF
TRBJ2-6,TRBV27,TRBD1,many,TGTGCCAGCAGTCCCTTGCGGGACAGGGGGCCGATTGGGGCCAACGTCCTGACTTTC,CASSPLRDRGPIGANVLTF
TRBJ2-1,TRBV7-9,.,many,TGTGCCAGCAGCTCGGGGTATGGTGGGTCCTACAATGAGCAGTTCTTC,CASSSGYGGSYNEQFF
TRBJ2-5,TRBV9,.,many,TGTGCCAGCAGCGCCCTCGGCGGGCCTCAAGAGACCCAGTACTTC,CASSALGGPQETQYF
TRBJ1-5,TRBV2,.,.,TGTGCCAGCAGTAACCCCAGGGAAGAGCCCCAGCATTTT,CASSNPREEPQHF
TRBJ2-7,TRBV20-1,TRBD1,many,TGCAGTGCTAGAGCCGACCGAGCAGGGGGTTACGAGCAGTACTTC,CSARADRAGGYEQYF
TRBJ1-5,TRBV20-1,.,many,TGCAGTGCTACGACAGGTAGCAATCAGCCCCAGCATTTT,CSATTGSNQPQHF
TRBJ2-7,TRBV20-1,.,medium-sized,TGCAGTGCTAACGAGGACGGAATATACGAGCAGTACTTC,CSANEDGIYEQYF
TRBJ1-1,TRBV6-5,.,many,TGTGCCAGCAGTTACCACAGCTTGAACACTGAAGCTTTCTTT,CASSYHSLNTEAFF
TRBJ1-6,TRBV30,TRBD1,many,TGTGCCTGGTTGACAAGAGGGACAGACTATAATTCACCCCTCCACTTT,CAWLTRGTDYNSPLHF
TRBJ1-2,TRBV7-9,.,many,TGTGCCAGCAGCTTGGGCAGTTATGGCTACACCTTC,CASSLGSYGYTF
TRBJ1-1,TRBV11-2,.,many,TGTGCCAGCAGCTTAGAGGGGGACACTGAAGCTTTCTTT,CASSLEGDTEAFF
TRBJ2-3,TRBV5-1,.,many,TGCGCCAGCAGCTTGGGGCTGGGGTCAGAAGATACGCAGTATTTT,CASSLGLGSEDTQYF
TRBJ1-2,TRBV3-1,TRBD1,many,TGTGCCAGCAGCCAAGAGGGACAGGGGATTCATGGCTACACCTTC,CASSQEGQGIHGYTF
TRBJ1-5,TRBV7-2,.,many,TGTGCCAGCAGCTTAAGTCCAGGGGTGGGCCAGCCCCAGCATTTT,CASSLSPGVGQPQHF
TRBJ2-1,TRBV12-3/TRBV12-4,TRBD2,many,TGTGCCAGCGAGCGGGAGGGCCGAGGTAATGAGCAGTTCTTC,CASEREGRGNEQFF
TRBJ1-2,TRBV4-1,TRBD1,many,TGCGCCAGCAGCCAAGTTGCCGGACAGGATGGTCGTGGCTACACCTTC,CASSQVAGQDGRGYTF
TRBJ2-1,TRBV12-3/TRBV12-4,.,many,TGTGCCAGCAGTTTAGTGAGTCCCCACAATGAGCAGTTCTTC,CASSLVSPHNEQFF